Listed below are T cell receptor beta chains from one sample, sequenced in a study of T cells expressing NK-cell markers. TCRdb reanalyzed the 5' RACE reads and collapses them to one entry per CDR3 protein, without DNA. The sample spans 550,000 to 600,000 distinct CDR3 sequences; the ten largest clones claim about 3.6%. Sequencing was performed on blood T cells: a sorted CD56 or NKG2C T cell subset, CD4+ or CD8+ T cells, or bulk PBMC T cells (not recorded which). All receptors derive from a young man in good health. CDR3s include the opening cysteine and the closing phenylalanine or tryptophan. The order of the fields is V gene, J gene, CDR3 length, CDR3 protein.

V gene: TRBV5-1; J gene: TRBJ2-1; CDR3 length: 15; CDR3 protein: CASSLVGGKYNEQFF
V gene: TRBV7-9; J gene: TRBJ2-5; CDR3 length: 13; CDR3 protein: CASSPDRRETQYF
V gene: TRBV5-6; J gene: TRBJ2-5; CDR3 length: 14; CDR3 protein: CASSLSDSPRTQYF
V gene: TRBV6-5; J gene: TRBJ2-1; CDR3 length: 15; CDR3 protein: CASSNRDPPQDEQFF
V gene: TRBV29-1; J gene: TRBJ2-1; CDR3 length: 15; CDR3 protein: CSVVAGTGEGNEQFF
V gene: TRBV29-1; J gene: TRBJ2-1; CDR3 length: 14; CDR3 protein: CSVVGGASYNEQFF
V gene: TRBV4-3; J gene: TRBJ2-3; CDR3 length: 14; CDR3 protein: CASSQEVGRDTQYF
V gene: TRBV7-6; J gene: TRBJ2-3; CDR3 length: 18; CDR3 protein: CASSLVGTSGTSTDTQYF
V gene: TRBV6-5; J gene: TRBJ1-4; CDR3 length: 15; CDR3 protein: CASSYSSARGEKLFF
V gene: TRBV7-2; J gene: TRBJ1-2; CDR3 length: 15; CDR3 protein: CASSFRVQQGHGYTF
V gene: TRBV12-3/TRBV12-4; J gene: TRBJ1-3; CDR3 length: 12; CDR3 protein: CASRSDGNTIYF
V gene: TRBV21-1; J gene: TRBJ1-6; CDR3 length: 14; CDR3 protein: CASSKKKGGSPLHF
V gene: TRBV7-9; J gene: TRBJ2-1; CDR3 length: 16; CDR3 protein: CASSFRLAGGADEQFF
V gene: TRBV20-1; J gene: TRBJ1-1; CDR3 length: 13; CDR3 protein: CSARRDLGTEAFF
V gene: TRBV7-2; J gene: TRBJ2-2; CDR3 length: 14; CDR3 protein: CASSADPGVGELFF
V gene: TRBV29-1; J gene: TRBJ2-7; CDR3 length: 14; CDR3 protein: CSVKGGSNSYEQYF
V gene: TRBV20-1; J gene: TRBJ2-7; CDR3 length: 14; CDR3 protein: CSAMPGTGNDEQYF
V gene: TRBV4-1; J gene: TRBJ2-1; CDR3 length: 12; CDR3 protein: CASRTTSNEQFF
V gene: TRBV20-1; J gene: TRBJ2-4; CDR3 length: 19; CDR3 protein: CSANLGTSGNWIAKNIQYF
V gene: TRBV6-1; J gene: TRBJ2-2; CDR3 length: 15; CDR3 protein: CASTGFWGAAGELFF
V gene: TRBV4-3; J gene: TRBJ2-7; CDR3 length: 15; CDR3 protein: CASSETWQGGYEQYF
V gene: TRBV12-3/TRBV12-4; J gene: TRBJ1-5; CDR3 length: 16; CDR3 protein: CASTFGQGPSNQPQHF
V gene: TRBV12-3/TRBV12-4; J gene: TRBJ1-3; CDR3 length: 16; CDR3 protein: CASSLGTGVSGNTIYF
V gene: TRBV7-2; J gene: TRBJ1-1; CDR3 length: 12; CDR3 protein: CASSLEVGSAFF
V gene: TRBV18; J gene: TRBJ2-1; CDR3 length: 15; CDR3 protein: CASSYLAGANNEQFF
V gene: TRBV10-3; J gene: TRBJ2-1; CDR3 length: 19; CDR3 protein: CAISGTQTSRTSGRYEQFF
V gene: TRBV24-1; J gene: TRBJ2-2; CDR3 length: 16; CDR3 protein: CATSLAGGVNTGELFF
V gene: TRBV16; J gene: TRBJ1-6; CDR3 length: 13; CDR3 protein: CASSQVRNSPLHF
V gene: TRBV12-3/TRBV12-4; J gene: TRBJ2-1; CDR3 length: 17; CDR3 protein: CASSLALGTSGYNEQFF
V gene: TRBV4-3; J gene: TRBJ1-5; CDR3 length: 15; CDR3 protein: CASSQDLAGGGPQHF
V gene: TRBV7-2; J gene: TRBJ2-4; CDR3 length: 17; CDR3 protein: CASSFGGRVLGENIQYF
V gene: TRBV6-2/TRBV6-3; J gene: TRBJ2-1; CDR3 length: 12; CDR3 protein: CAIRVGIDEQFF
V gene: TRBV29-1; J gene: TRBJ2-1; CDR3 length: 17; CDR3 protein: CSATGTSGRPHYNEQFF
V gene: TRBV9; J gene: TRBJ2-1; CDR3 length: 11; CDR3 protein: CASRSPGPLFF
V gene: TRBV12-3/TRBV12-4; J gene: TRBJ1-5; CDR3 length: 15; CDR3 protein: CASSPLGQGTQPQHF
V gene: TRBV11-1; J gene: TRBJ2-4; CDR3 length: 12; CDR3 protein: CASSLDGNIQYF
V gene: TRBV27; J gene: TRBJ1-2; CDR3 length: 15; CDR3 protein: CASSLSRGSNYGYTF
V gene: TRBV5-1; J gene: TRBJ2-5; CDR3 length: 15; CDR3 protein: CASSLQSGTQETQYF
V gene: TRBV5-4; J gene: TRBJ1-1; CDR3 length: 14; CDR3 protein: CASSIGLSNTEAFF
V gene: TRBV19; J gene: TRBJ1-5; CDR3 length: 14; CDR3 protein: CASSISGGGQPQHF
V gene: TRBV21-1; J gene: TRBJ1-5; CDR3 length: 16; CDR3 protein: CASSSRLGDRNQPQHF
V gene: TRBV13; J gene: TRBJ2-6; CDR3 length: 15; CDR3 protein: CASRPRETGANVLTF
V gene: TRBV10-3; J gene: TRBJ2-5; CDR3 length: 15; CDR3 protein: CAISPRAGVRETQYF
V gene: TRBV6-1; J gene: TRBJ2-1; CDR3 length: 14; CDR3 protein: CASSVQGEYNEQFF
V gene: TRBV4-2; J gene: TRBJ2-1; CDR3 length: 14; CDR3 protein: CASSQVKGGDEQFF
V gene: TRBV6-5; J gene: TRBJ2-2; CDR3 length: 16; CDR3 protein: CASSYGGGTNTGELFF
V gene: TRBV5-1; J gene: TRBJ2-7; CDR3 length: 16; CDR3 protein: CASSSYRGPTSYEQYF
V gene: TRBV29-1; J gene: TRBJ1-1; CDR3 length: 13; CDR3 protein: CSVEGALKSEAFF